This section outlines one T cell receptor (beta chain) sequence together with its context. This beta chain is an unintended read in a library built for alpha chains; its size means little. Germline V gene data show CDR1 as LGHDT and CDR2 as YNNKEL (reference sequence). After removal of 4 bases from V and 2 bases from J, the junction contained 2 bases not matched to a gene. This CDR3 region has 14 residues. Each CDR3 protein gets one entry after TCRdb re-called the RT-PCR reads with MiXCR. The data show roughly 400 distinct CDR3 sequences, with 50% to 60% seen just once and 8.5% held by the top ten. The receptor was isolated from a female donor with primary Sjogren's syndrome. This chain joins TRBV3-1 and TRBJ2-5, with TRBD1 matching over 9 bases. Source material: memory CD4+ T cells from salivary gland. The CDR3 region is CASSRGTGQETQYF. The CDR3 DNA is TGTGCCAGCAGCCGCGGGACAGGGCAAGAGACCCAGTACTTC.